These T cell receptor beta chains were read from a single sample in a study of blood T cell repertoires in COVID-19. Profiling relied on immunoSEQ multiplex PCR, and the TCRdb table lists in-frame clones only, not all of them. The profile covers 250,000 or so clones, with roughly 90% appearing a single time and 5.5% to 6.5% taken by the ten largest. Sequencing used peripheral blood. The receptors originated from a man in his sixties with acute or convalescent COVID-19. CDR3s include the opening cysteine and the closing phenylalanine or tryptophan. A D gene is named only where the DNA matches it firmly. Clone size appears in some rows only: once, few, many, or a class for an expanded clone.

j_call d_call clone_size v_call cdr3_nt cdr3_aa
TRBJ2-3 NA NA TRBV9 TGTGCCAGCAGCGGGGGGCCGAGCACAGATACGCAGTATTTT CASSGGPSTDTQYF
TRBJ1-1 NA NA TRBV29-1 TGCAGCGTCACCCGGGGGAACACTGAAGCTTTCTTT CSVTRGNTEAFF
TRBJ2-7 NA NA TRBV24-1 TGTGCCACCAGTGATTTGCGGCAGGGGGGCTACGAGCAGTACTTC CATSDLRQGGYEQYF
TRBJ2-2 NA once TRBV6-5 TGTGCCAGCAGTCGCAGGGAGGCCGGGGAGCTGTTTTTT CASSRREAGELFF
TRBJ2-7 TRBD2 few TRBV5-4 TGTGCCAGCAGCCCGGGACTAGCGGGAGCCTACGAGCAGTACTTC CASSPGLAGAYEQYF
TRBJ2-7 TRBD1 NA TRBV7-8 TGTGCCAGCAGCCCGGACAGGGGTTACGAGCAGTACTTC CASSPDRGYEQYF
TRBJ1-4 NA NA TRBV30 TGTGCCTGGAATATCGGGGGAAATGAAAAACTGTTTTTT CAWNIGGNEKLFF
TRBJ2-1 NA NA TRBV30 TGTGCCTGGAGCATCAATGAGCAGTTCTTC CAWSINEQFF
TRBJ2-2 TRBD1 NA TRBV27 TGTGCCAGCAGTTTACCCTTTGGGACAGGGGGTGGTACCGGGGAGCTGTTTTTT CASSLPFGTGGGTGELFF